One sample yielded the 21 T cell receptor beta chains listed below, sequenced in a study of immune characterization of retroperitoneal liposarcoma. TCRdb independently ran MiXCR on the PCR reads; one entry per CDR3 protein. The data hold about 11,000 distinct CDR3 sequences, with 20% to 25% observed a single time. The sample comprised blood. These receptors all come from a female donor with retroperitoneal liposarcoma.

This clonotype has only a few counts. The chain joins TRBV5-1 to TRBJ2-3; 9 nucleotides agree with TRBD2. This CDR3 has 15 amino acids. J was trimmed by 5 bases and V by 0 bases; bases with no gene match: 4. The V gene's germline CDR1 is SGHRS and CDR2 YFSETQ. The CDR3 DNA is TGCGCCAGCAGCTTGGATGCTAGCGGGGAAGATACGCAGTATTTT. Translated, it gives CASSLDASGEDTQYF.

This clonotype was found many times. The chain uses TRBV27 and TRBJ2-1, with 9 bases lining up with TRBD1. This CDR3 is 16 amino acids long. J gave up 1 base and V 5 bases, and 6 bases lay outside the gene matches. The germline gives CDR1 MNHEY, CDR2 SMNVEV (reference sequence). The CDR3 coding sequence is TGTGCCAGCAGTCAACGACAGGGGGGGTCCTACAATGAGCAGTTCTTC. It is translated as CASSQRQGGSYNEQFF.

Sample share makes this clonotype medium-sized. The V and J genes are TRBV10-2 and TRBJ2-1; D is uncertain. Trimming shortened V by 8 bases and J by 4 bases, and 12 bases separated the two germline ends. Germline loops: CDR1 WSHSY, CDR2 SAAADI. The CDR3 covers 13 residues. In DNA, the CDR3 is TGCGCCAGCTCACTGACGGTTTACAATGAGCAGTTCTTC. This translates into CASSLTVYNEQFF.

This chain links TRBV5-1 with TRBJ2-5, with TRBD2 identical over 8 bases. The DNA matches TRBJ2-7 better at its end, which makes the J call doubtful. The CDR3 length is 14 residues. The germline V gene encodes CDR1 SGHRS and CDR2 YFSETQ. As DNA, the CDR3 is TGCGCCAGCAGAGCGGGAGTGAACTCCTACGAGCAGTACTTC. Translation: CASRAGVNSYEQYF.

This clonotype was recorded a few times. The rearrangement joins TRBV6-1 to TRBJ2-7; perhaps TRBD2 as D (5 bases). CDR3 size: 14 residues. V was shortened by 2 bases and J by 2 bases, with 10 bases between the two germline ends. From germline, CDR1 is MNHNS and CDR2 SASEGT. CDR3 DNA: TGTGCCAGCAGTGAACGAGAGGGCCCCTACGAGCAGTACTTC. This gives the protein CASSEREGPYEQYF.

In DNA form, the CDR3 reads TGCAGTGCTAGAACCCGAGACCGGGAGCAGTTCTTC. It translates to CSARTRDREQFF. V usage is TRBV20-1 and J usage is TRBJ2-1; no clear D gene. V was cut by 2 bases and J by 10 bases, with 12 bases left in between. In germline, CDR1 is DFQATT, CDR2 SNEGSKA (reference sequence). The CDR3 consists of 12 residues.

This clonotype has at least ten counts. The gene calls are TRBV27 and TRBJ1-1; perhaps TRBD1 as D (6 bases). Trimming shortened V by 2 bases and J by 4 bases, and 11 bases separated the two germline ends. Germline loops: CDR1 MNHEY, CDR2 SMNVEV (reference sequence). The CDR3 spans 14 residues. CDR3 residues: CASSLRGGSTEAFF. CDR3 DNA: TGTGCCAGCAGTTTAAGGGGGGGGAGCACTGAAGCTTTCTTT.

This clonotype showed up many times. The J gene is TRBJ2-5, the V gene TRBV28, with D perhaps matching TRBD1 or TRBD2 (5 bases each). The CDR3 extends over 16 amino acids. V lost 5 bases, J lost 2 bases, and 18 bases lay in between. Germline CDR1 and CDR2: MDHEN and SYDVKM. Here the CDR3 reads CASSPRDGRGQETQYF. In nucleotides, the CDR3 is TGTGCCAGCAGTCCAAGGGACGGAAGGGGACAAGAGACCCAGTACTTC.

This clonotype has only a few counts. V is TRBV6-4 and J is TRBJ2-3, with 7 bases that match TRBD2. The CDR3 sequence is 15 residues long. With 6 bases clipped from V and 0 bases from J, the junction kept 6 bases outside the gene matches. The germline V gene has CDR1 MRHNA and CDR2 SNTAGT. Here the CDR3 reads CASSGGGSSTDTQYF. In DNA, the CDR3 is TGTGCCAGCAGCGGGGGAGGGAGTAGCACAGATACGCAGTATTTT.

This clonotype was observed a handful of times. The chain links TRBV6-5 to TRBJ2-3, with D possibly TRBD2 on 6 matching bases. Trimming cost V 2 bases and J 3 bases, with 12 bases left between them. The germline V gene encodes CDR1 MNHEY and CDR2 SVGAGI. The CDR3 contains 15 residues. The CDR3 DNA sequence: TGTGCCAGCAGTTACGGGGGGTCCTTGACAGATACGCAGTATTTT. Protein product: CASSYGGSLTDTQYF.

The gene calls are TRBV12-3 or TRBV12-4 and TRBJ1-5, with D possibly matching TRBD1 (5 bases). This CDR3 is 13 amino acids long. The ends were cut back, 6 bases at V and 9 bases at J, with 15 bases in the middle. The CDR3 DNA sequence: TGTGCCAGCAGCCCTGACAGCCAGCGGCCCCAGCATTTT. Protein: CASSPDSQRPQHF.

This chain uses TRBV6-1 with TRBJ2-5, with 13 bases matching TRBD2. Gene TRBJ2-7 matches the end of the DNA better, so the J call may be wrong. Germline lookup yields CDR1 MNHNS and CDR2 SASEGT. This CDR3 has 15 amino acids. The CDR3 region has the DNA TGTGCCAGCACCTCCGGACTAGCGGGAGAAAACGAGCAGTACTTC. Amino acid sequence: CASTSGLAGENEQYF.

This chain connects TRBV6-1 to TRBJ2-3, with 7 positions matching TRBD1. The better agreement between TRBJ2-1 and the DNA end casts doubt on the J call. The CDR3 consists of 15 residues. Germline V gene data show CDR1 as MNHNS and CDR2 as SASEGT. CDR3 region: CASIPMGTEPYEQFF. The DNA of the CDR3 is TGTGCCAGCATTCCCATGGGGACAGAACCTTACGAGCAGTTCTTC.

This clonotype was seen repeatedly, ten times or more. This chain connects TRBV12-3 or TRBV12-4 to TRBJ2-1; TRBD2 aligns across 11 bases. This CDR3 is 12 amino acids long. V shed 6 bases and J 12 bases; nucleotides not matched to a gene: 4. CDR3 sequence: CASSPGTSGQFF. The CDR3 DNA follows: TGTGCCAGCAGCCCCGGGACTAGCGGGCAGTTCTTC.

The genes are TRBV6-5 and TRBJ1-3; 8 nucleotides align to TRBD1. With 8 bases clipped from V and 4 bases from J, the junction kept 4 bases outside the gene matches. The CDR3 is 13 amino acids. The germline V gene encodes CDR1 MNHEY and CDR2 SVGAGI. Here the CDR3 reads CASQGAVGNTIYF. The CDR3 DNA reads as TGTGCCAGCCAGGGGGCGGTGGGAAACACCATATATTTT.

There are a few counts of this clonotype. The V gene is TRBV7-6, the J gene TRBJ2-2; D is unclear. Trimming removed 1 base from V and 0 bases from J, with 6 bases in between. Germline V gene sequence: CDR1 SGHVS, CDR2 FNYEAQ. This CDR3 spans 15 amino acids. The CDR3 DNA sequence: TGTGCCAGCAGCTTAGGGAGTACGAACACCGGGGAGCTGTTTTTT. Its protein is CASSLGSTNTGELFF. The full variable domain, its missing parts supplied by reference TRBV7-6 and TRBJ2-2, is GAGVSQSPRYKVTKRGQDVALRCDPISGHVSLYWYRQALGQGPEFLTYFNYEAQQDKSGLPNDRFSAERPEGSISTLTIQRTEQRDSAMYRCASSLGSTNTGELFFGEGSRLTVL.

The chain couples TRBV6-9 to TRBJ2-1; a weak D match, TRBD2 (5 bases). Germline CDR1 reads MNHGY; CDR2 reads SVAAGI. V was shortened by 8 bases and J by 7 bases, with 9 bases between the two germline ends. This CDR3 region has 11 residues. CDR3 sequence (DNA): TGTGCCAGCTCGAGGGTAAATGAGCAGTTCTTC. Translating gives CASSRVNEQFF.

This clonotype was seen many times. This chain joins TRBV6-1 and TRBJ2-6; D is ambiguous. V lost 2 bases and J 1 base, leaving 6 bases between the germline ends. Per germline, CDR1 MNHNS and CDR2 SASEGT. There are 15 residues in the CDR3. CDR3 protein: CASSEPGSGANVLTF. The CDR3 DNA sequence: TGTGCCAGCAGTGAACCGGGTTCTGGGGCCAACGTCCTGACTTTC.

This chain links TRBV4-1 with TRBJ2-3; no firm D call. The CDR3 extends over 14 amino acids. The V gene's germline CDR1 is MGHRA and CDR2 YSYEKL. V was clipped by 2 bases and J by 1 base, with 7 bases between them. DNA for the CDR3: TGCGCCAGCAGCCAAAGGCCCGGCACAGATACGCAGTATTTT. Protein sequence: CASSQRPGTDTQYF.

V usage is TRBV12-3 or TRBV12-4 and J usage is TRBJ1-2, with 12 bases fitting TRBD1. Trimming removed 6 bases from V and 4 bases from J; junction bases left unmatched: 6. The CDR3 spans 15 residues. The CDR3 reads CASSTGTGGSYGYTF. The CDR3 nucleotides read TGTGCCAGCAGCACCGGGACAGGGGGCAGCTATGGCTACACCTTC.

The V gene is TRBV4-1, the J gene TRBJ2-4; TRBD2 agrees at 10 bases. After removal of 3 bases from V and 1 base from J, the junction contained 6 bases not matched to a gene. The CDR3 totals 17 residues. CDR1 and CDR2 (germline): MGHRA, YSYEKL. In nucleotides, the CDR3 is TGCGCCAGCAGCCAGGGAAGCGGGAGGGCTGCCAAAAACATTCAGTACTTC. Its translation: CASSQGSGRAAKNIQYF.